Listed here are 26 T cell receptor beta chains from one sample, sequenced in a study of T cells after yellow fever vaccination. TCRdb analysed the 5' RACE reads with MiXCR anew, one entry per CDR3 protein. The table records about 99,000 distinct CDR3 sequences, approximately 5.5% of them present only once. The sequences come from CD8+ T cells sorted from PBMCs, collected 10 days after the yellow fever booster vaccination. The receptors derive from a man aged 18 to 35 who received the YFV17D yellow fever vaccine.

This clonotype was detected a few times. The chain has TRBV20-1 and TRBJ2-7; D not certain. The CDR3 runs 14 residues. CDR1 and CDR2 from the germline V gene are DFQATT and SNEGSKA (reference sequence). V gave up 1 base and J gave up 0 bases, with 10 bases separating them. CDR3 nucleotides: TGCAGTGCTAGAGGGCCTTCAAGCTCCTACGAGCAGTACGTC. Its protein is CSARGPSSSYEQYV.

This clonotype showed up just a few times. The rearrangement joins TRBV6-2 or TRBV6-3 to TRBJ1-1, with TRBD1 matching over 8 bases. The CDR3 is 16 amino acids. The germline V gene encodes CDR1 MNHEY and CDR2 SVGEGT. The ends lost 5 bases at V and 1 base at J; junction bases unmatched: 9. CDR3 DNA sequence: TGTGCCAGCAGTCCCATCCAGGGGGCTCAGAACACTGAAGCTTTCTTT. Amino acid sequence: CASSPIQGAQNTEAFF.

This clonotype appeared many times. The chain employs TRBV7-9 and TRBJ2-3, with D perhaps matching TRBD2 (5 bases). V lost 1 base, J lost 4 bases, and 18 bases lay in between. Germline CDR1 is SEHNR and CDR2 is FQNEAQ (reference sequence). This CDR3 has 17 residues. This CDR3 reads CASSLGGRRKESDTQYF. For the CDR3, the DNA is TGTGCCAGCAGCTTAGGCGGGCGACGGAAGGAATCAGATACGCAGTATTTT.

The CDR3: CASSQASGGSTDTQYF. The CDR3 DNA is TGCGCCAGCAGCCAAGCTAGCGGGGGGTCCACAGATACGCAGTATTTT. The chain couples TRBV4-1 to TRBJ2-3; 11 nucleotides align to TRBD2. This CDR3 comprises 16 residues. Germline V gene data show CDR1 as MGHRA and CDR2 as YSYEKL. The V gene end was trimmed by 1 base and the J gene end by 2 bases; junction bases not matched to a gene: 2.

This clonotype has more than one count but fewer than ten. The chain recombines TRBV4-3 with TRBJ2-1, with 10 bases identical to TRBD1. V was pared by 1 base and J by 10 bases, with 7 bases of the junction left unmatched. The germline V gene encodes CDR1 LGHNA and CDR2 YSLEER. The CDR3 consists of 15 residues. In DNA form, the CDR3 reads TGCGCCAGCAGCCAAGCTGGGACAGGGGTCGACGAGCAGTTCTTC. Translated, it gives CASSQAGTGVDEQFF.

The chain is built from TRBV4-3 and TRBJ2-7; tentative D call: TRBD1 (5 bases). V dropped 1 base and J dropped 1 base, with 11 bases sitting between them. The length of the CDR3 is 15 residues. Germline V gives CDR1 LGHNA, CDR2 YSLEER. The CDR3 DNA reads TGCGCCAGCAGCCAAGGGGTGGCAGGGTCCTACGAGCAGTACTTC. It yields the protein CASSQGVAGSYEQYF.

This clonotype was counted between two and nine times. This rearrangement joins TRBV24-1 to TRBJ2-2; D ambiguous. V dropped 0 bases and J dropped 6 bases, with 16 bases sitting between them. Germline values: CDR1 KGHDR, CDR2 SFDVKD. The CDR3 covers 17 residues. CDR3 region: CATSDLAVSLGSGELFF. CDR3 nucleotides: TGTGCCACCAGTGATTTGGCTGTGTCCTTGGGATCCGGGGAGCTGTTTTTT.

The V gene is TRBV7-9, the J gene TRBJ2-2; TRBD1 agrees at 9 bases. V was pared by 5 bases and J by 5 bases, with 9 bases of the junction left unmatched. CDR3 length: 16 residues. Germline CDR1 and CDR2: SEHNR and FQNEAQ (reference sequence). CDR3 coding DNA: TGTGCCAGCAGCCTAACGGACAGGGGAGGGACCGGGGAGCTGTTTTTT. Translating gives CASSLTDRGGTGELFF.

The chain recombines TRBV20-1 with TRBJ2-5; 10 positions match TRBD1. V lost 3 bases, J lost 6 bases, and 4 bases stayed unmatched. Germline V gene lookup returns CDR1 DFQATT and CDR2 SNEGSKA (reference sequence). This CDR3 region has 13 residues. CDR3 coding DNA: TGCAGTGCTAGGGGGACAGGGGCGAAGACCCAGTACTTC. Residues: CSARGTGAKTQYF.

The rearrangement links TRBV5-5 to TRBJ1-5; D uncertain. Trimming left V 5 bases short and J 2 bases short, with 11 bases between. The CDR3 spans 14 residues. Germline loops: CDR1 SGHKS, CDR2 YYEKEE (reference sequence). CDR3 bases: TGTGCCAGCAGGCCAGGAGTGGGCAATCAGCCCCAGCATTTT. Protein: CASRPGVGNQPQHF.

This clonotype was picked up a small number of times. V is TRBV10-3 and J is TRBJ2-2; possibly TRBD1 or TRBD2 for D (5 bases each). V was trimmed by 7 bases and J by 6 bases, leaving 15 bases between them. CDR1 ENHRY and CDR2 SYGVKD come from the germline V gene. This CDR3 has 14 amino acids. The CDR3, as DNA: TGTGCCATCACCCGGGACGAGGACCCCGGGGAGCTGTTTTTT. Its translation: CAITRDEDPGELFF.

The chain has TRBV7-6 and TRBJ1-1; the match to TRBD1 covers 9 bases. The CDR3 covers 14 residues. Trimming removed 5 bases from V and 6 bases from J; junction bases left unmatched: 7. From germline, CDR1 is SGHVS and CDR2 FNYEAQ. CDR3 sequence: CASSEQGAFSEAFF. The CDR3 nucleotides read TGTGCCAGCAGCGAACAGGGGGCTTTCTCTGAAGCTTTCTTT.

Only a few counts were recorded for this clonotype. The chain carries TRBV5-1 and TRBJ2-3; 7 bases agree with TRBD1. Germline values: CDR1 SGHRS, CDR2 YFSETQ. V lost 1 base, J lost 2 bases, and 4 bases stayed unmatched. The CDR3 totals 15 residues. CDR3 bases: TGCGCCAGCAGCTTGAAACAGGGGTCCACAGATACGCAGTATTTT. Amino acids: CASSLKQGSTDTQYF.

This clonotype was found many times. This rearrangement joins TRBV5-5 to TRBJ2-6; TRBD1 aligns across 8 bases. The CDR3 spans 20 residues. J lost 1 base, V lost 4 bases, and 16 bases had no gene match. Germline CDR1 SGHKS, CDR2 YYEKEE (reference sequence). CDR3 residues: CASSVVPGQASRSGANVLTF. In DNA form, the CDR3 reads TGTGCCAGCAGCGTCGTCCCGGGACAGGCTTCAAGGTCTGGGGCCAACGTCCTGACTTTC.

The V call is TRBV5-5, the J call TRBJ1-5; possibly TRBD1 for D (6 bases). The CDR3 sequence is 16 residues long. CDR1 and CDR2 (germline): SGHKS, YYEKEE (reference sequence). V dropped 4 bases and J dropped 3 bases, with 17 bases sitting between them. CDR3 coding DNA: TGTGCCAGCAGCCCCGGACAGCCAGGGCCCAATCAGCCCCAGCATTTT. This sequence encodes CASSPGQPGPNQPQHF.

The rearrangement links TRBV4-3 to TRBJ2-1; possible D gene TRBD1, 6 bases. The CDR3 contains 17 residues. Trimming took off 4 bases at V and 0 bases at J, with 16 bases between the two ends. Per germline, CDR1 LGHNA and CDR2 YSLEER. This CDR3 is CASSPVTVDSSYNEQFF. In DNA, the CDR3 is TGCGCCAGCAGCCCAGTGACGGTGGACAGCTCCTACAATGAGCAGTTCTTC.

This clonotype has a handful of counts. CDR3 nucleotides: TGTGCCAGCAGCCCCCTTAGTATCACCGGGGGGGGCCATAGCGGGGAGCTGTTTTTT. It codes for CASSPLSITGGGHSGELFF. The gene calls are TRBV4-2 and TRBJ2-2; 8 bases are a match to TRBD2. J was trimmed by 7 bases and V by 4 bases; bases with no gene match: 20. CDR3 length equals 19 residues. The germline V gene encodes CDR1 LGHNA and CDR2 YNFKEQ.

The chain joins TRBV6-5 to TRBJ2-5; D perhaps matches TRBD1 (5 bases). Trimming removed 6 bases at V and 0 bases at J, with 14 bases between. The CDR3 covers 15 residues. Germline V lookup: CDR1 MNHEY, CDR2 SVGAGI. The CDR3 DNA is TGTGCCAGCAGGACCCTCAGGGCCAACCAAGAGACCCAGTACTTC. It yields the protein CASRTLRANQETQYF.

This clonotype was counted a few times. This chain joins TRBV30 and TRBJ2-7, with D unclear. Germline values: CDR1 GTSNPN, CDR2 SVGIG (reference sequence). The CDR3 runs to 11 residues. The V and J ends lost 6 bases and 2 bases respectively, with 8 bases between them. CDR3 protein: CACREAYEQYF. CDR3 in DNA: TGTGCCTGCAGAGAAGCCTACGAGCAGTACTTC.

DNA for the CDR3: TGTGCCAGCAGCTTCTTGGGCGGGTTAACCACAGATACGCAGTATTTT. It translates to CASSFLGGLTTDTQYF. The chain carries TRBV5-4 and TRBJ2-3, with D possibly being TRBD2 (5 bases). The germline V gene has CDR1 SGHNT and CDR2 YYREEE (reference sequence). This CDR3 has 16 residues. The V and J ends lost 2 bases and 2 bases respectively, with 15 bases between them.

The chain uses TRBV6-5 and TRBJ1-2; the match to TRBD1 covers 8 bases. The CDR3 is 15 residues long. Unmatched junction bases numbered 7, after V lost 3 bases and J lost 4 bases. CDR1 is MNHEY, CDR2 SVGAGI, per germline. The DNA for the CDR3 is TGTGCCAGCAGTTATCCCACAACAGGGGGCTATGGCTACACCTTC. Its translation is CASSYPTTGGYGYTF.

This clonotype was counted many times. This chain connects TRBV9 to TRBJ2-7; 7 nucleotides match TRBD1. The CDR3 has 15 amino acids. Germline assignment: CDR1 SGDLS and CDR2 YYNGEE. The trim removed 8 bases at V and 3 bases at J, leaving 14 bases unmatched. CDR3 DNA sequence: TGTGCCAGGGAAGGGGACAGCTATGGATACTACGAGCAGTACTTC. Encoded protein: CAREGDSYGYYEQYF.

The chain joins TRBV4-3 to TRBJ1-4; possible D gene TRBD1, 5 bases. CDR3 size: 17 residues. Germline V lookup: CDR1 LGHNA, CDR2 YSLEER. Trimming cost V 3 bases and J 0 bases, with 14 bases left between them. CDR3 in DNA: TGCGCCAGCAGCCATAACTGGGGACTTCCAACTAATGAAAAACTGTTTTTT. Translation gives CASSHNWGLPTNEKLFF.

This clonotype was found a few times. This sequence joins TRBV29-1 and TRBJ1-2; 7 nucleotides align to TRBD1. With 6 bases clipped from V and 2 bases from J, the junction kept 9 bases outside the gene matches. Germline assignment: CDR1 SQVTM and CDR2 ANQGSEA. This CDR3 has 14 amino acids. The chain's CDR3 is CSVQTGYSNYGYTF. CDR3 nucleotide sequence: TGCAGCGTGCAGACAGGGTATTCCAACTATGGCTACACCTTC. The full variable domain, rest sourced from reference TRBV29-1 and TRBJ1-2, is SAVISQKPSRDICQRGTSLTIQCQVDSQVTMMFWYRQQPGQSLTLIATANQGSEATYESGFVIDKFPISRPNLTFSTLTVSNMSPEDSSIYLCSVQTGYSNYGYTFGSGTRLTVV.

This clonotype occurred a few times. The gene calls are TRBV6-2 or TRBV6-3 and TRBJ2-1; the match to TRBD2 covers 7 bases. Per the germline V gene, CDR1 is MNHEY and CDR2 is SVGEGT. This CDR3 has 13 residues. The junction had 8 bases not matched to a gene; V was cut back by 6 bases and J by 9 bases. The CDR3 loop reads CASSHREATEQFF. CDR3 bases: TGTGCCAGCAGCCACCGGGAGGCCACTGAGCAGTTCTTC.

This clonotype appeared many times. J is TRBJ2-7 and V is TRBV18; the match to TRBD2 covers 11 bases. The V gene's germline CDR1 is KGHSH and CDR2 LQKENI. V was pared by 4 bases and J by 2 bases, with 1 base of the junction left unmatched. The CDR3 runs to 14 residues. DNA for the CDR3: TGTGCCAGCTCACAGGGACTAGCGGCCTACGAGCAGTACTTC. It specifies CASSQGLAAYEQYF. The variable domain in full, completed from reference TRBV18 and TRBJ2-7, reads NAGVMQNPRHLVRRRGQEARLRCSPMKGHSHVYWYRQLPEEGLKFMVYLQKENIIDESGMPKERFSAEFPKEGPSILRIQQVVRGDSAAYFCASSQGLAAYEQYFGPGTRLTVT.